The entry that follows covers one T cell receptor beta chain sequence. This entry belongs to a study of CD8 T cells in Susac syndrome. This CDR3 spans 13 amino acids. The germline V gene encodes CDR1 MNHEY and CDR2 SVGAGI. Between the trimmed V and J ends, which lost 6 bases and 0 bases, there was a span of 9 bases. TCR beta sequences were obtained from blood CD8+ and CD4+ T cells. The patients serving as multiple sclerosis controls were treatment-naive. They had stable or active relapsing-remitting disease and fulfilled revised McDonald criteria. Negative isolation yielded CD8+ and CD4+ T cells; FACS enriched TEMRA cells. Reverse transcription of roughly 0.5 to 1 ug RNA was performed with random hexamers. From the immunoSEQ multiplex PCR reads, TCRdb called clonotypes with MiXCR, one entry per CDR3 protein. The data hold 250,000 to 300,000 distinct CDR3 sequences, with 70% to 90% observed a single time.

The TCR comes from a human donor with multiple sclerosis. The chain carries TRBV6-5 and TRBJ2-7; D is unclear. The specimen sequenced was CD8+ T cells from PBMCs. CDR3 bases: TGTGCCAGCAGACCCGGACGCTCCTACGAGCAGTACTTC. Translating gives CASRPGRSYEQYF.